This TCR beta chain was found in a study of T cell responses to AZD1222 COVID-19 vaccine. Study-wide results and limits: Spike-specific TCR breadth and depth rose after two AZD1222 doses. The CD4 TCRs associated with vaccination extended across spike and predominated at 160-218 and 743-854.

Measured with immunoSEQ multiplex PCR; TCRdb has only the in-frame clones, and not every one. The table includes about 140,000 clones, around nine tenths detected once. The trim removed 3 bases at V and 6 bases at J, leaving 3 bases unmatched. The CDR3 spans 13 residues. Germline assignment: CDR1 LGHNA and CDR2 YSLEER. The sample holds one count of this clone. Its matching antigen is unknown. The chain is built from TRBV4-3 and TRBJ1-1; 8 bases align to TRBD1. The material sequenced was peripheral blood, taken on day 0 of AZD1222 vaccination. The clonotype comes from an adult in good health. The DNA of the CDR3 is TGCGCCAGCAGCCAGGGACAGGCCCCTGAAGCTTTCTTT. Amino acid sequence: CASSQGQAPEAFF.